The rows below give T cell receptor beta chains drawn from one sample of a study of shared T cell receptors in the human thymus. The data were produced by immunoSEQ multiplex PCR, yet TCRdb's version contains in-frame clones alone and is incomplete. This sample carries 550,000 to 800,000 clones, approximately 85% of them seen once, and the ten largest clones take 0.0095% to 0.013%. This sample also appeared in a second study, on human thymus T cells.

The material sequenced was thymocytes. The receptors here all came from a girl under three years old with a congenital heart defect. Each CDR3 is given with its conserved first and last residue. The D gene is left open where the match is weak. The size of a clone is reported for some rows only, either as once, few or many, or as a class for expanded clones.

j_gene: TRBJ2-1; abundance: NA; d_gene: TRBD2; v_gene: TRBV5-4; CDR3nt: TGTGCCAGCAGCTTGGCGGGGGGGGTAAACAATGAGCAGTTCTTC; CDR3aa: CASSLAGGVNNEQFF
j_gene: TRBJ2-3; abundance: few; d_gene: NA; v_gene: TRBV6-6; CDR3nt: TGTGCCAGCAGTTACGCGGGGGCTAGCACAGATACGCAGTATTTT; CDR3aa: CASSYAGASTDTQYF
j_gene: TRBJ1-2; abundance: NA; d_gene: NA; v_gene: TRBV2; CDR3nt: TGTGCCTGCAGGCAGGAGGAAAGCTACACCTTC; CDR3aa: CACRQEESYTF
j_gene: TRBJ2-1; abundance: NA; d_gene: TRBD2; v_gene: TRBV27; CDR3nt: TGTGCCAGCAGTTTATTGGCTAGCGGGTACAATGAGCAGTTCTTC; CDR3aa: CASSLLASGYNEQFF
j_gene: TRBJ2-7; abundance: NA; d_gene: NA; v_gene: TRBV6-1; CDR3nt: TGTGCCAGCGTAGGAGTTCTCTCCTACGAGCAGTACTTC; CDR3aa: CASVGVLSYEQYF
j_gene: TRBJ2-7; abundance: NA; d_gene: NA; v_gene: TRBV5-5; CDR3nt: TGTGCCAGCAGCTCCAGGTCGACCCCGGCCCTCTACGAGCAGTACTTC; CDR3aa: CASSSRSTPALYEQYF
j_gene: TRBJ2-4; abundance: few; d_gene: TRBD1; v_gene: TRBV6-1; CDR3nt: TGTGCCAGCAGTGCCCAATCCCGACAGGGTAGGGCCAAAAACATTCAGTACTTC; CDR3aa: CASSAQSRQGRAKNIQYF
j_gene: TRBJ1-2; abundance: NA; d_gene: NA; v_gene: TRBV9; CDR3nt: TGTGCCAGCAACGTAGCGGCTAACTATGGCTACACCTTC; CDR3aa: CASNVAANYGYTF
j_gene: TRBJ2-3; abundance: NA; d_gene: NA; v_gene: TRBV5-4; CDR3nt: TGTGCCAGCAGCATGGACTTTGGGCAAGCCGATACGCAGTATTTT; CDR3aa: CASSMDFGQADTQYF
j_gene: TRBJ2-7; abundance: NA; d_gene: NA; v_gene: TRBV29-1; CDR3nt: TGCAGCGTTGAAGATCTTAAGGGGCGTCCCTACGAGCAGTACTTC; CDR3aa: CSVEDLKGRPYEQYF
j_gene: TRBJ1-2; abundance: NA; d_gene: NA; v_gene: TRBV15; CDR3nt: TGTGCCACCAGCAGAGTAGACAGTCTCCTAGACTATGGCTACACCTTC; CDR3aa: CATSRVDSLLDYGYTF
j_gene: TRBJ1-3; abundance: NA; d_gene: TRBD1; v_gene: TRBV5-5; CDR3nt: TGTGCCAGCAGCTTGGCCGGGACAGGGGAGAACACCATATATTTT; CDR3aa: CASSLAGTGENTIYF
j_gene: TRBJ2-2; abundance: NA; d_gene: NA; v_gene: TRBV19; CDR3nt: TGTGCCAGTAGTATAGGAGCGGTCACCGGGGAGCTGTTTTTT; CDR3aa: CASSIGAVTGELFF
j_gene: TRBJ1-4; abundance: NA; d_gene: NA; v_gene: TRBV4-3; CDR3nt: TGCGCCAGCAGCCAAGATAAAAAGGTGACAGCAGCTAATGAAAAACTGTTTTTT; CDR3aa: CASSQDKKVTAANEKLFF
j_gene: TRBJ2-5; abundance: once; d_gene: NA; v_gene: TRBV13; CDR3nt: TGTGCCAGCAGCTTACAGGGCCACTTTCAAGAGACCCAGTACTTC; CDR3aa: CASSLQGHFQETQYF
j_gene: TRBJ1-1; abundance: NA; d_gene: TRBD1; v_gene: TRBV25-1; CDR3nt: TGTGCCAGCAGCATGGACAGGGTTTCTTCTGAAGCTTTCTTT; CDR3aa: CASSMDRVSSEAFF
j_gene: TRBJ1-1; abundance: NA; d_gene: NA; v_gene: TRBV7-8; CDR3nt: TGTGCCAGCAGCTTGCGGTCGGGGGTGAACACTGAAGCTTTCTTT; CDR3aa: CASSLRSGVNTEAFF
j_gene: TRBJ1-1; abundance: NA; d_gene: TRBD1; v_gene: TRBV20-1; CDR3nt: TGCAGTGCTAGACAGGACAGGCAGCTCTTT; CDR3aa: CSARQDRQLF
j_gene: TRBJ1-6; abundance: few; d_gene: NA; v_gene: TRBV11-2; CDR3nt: TGTGCCAGCAGCCGACGGGGAACCTTCTATGGTTCACCCCTCCACTTT; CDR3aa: CASSRRGTFYGSPLHF
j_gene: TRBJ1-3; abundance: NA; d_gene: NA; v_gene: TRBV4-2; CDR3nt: TGTGCCAGCAGCCAAGGGTCAATCTGGTGTGGCAGGAGGATCGCGGACACCATATATTTT; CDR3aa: CASSQGSIWCGRRIADTIYF
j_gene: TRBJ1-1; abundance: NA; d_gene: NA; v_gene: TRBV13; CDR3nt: TGTGCCAGCAGTGGAGCTCTAAACACTGAAGCTTTCTTT; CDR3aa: CASSGALNTEAFF
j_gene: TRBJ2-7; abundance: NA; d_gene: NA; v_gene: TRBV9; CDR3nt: TGTGCCAGCAGCGTCGGGGGATTTGAGGGAGGGGGACCCTACGAGCAGTACTTC; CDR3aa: CASSVGGFEGGGPYEQYF
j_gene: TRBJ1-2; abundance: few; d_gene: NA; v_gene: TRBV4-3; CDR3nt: TGCGCCAGCAGCCCTCAGGGGAAGGATGGCTACACCTTC; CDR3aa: CASSPQGKDGYTF
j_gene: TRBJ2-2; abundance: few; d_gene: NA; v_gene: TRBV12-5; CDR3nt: TGTGCTAGTGGTTTGTCCTTCAGACGGGTCTCCGAGAGGTCCACCGGGGAGCTGTTTTTT; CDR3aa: CASGLSFRRVSERSTGELFF
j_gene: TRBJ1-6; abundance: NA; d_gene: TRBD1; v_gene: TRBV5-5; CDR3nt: TGTGCCAGCAGCAAGATCCGACAGGGGGCCAGTTCACCCCTCCACTTT; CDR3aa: CASSKIRQGASSPLHF
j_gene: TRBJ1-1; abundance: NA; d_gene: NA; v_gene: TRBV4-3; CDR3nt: TGCGCCAGCAGCCAATCCAGGTTAGTCTGCACTGAAGCTTTCTTT; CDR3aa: CASSQSRLVCTEAFF
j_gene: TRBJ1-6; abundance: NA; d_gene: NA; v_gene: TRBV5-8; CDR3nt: TGTGCCAGCAGCTTGGGGGGGGACTCCTATAATTCACCCCTCCACTTT; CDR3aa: CASSLGGDSYNSPLHF
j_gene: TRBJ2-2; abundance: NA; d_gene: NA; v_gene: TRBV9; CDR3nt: TGTGCCAGCAGCGTAGTGGCCGGAGGGAACACCGGGGAGCTGTTTTTT; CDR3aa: CASSVVAGGNTGELFF
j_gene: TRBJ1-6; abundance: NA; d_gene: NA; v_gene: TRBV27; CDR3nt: TGTGCCAGCAGTTTTCGGTCAAAGAGCTCCTATAATTCACCCCTCCACTTT; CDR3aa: CASSFRSKSSYNSPLHF
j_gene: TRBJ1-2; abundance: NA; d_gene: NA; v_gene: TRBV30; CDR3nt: TGTGCCTGGAGTGTAACTTCAGGGACTATGGTGAGGTACACCTTC; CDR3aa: CAWSVTSGTMVRYTF
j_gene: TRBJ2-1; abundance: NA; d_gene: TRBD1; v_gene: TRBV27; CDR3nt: TGTGCCAGCAGTTTAGGACCGGGACAGCCCTACAATGAGCAGTTCTTC; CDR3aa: CASSLGPGQPYNEQFF
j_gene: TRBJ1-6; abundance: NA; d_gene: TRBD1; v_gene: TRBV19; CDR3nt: TGTGCCAGTAGGGATCCGGGACAGCAAGCCTATAATTCACCCCTCCACTTT; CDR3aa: CASRDPGQQAYNSPLHF
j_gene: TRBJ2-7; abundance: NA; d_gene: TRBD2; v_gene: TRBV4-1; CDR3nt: TGCGCCAGCAGCCAAGAGGGCTCGAGACTAGCGGGGGGGCCGACAGGGACCTACGAGCAGTACTTC; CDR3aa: CASSQEGSRLAGGPTGTYEQYF
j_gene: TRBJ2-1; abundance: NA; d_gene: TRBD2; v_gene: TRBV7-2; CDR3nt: TGTGCCAGCGTGCGGGGGGCCCGGAACAATGAGCAGTTCTTC; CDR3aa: CASVRGARNNEQFF
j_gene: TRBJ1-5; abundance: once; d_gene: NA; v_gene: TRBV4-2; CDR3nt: TGTGCCAGCAGCCAAGTGGAGGAGAGGGGCAATCAGCCCCAGCATTTT; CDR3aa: CASSQVEERGNQPQHF
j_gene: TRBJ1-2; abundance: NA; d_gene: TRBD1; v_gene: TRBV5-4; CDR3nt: TGTGCCAGCAGCGGGACAGCTATCTCCTATGGCTACACCTTC; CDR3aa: CASSGTAISYGYTF
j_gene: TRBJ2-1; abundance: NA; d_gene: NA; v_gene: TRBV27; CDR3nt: TGTGCCAGCAGTTTAGGTCCACAGCCACACTCCTACAATGAGCAGTTCTTC; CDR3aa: CASSLGPQPHSYNEQFF
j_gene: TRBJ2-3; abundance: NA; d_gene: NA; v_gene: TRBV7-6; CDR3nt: TGTGCCAGCAGCTCCAAGGGAGTCACAGATACGCAGTATTTT; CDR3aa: CASSSKGVTDTQYF
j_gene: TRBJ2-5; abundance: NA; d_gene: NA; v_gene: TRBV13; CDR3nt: TGTGCCAGCAGCTCAATTTTAGGGGCCGGAGGGGATCGAGAGACCCAGTACTTC; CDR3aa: CASSSILGAGGDRETQYF
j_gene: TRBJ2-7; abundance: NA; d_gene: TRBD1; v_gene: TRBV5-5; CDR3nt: TGTGCCAGCAGTTATGACAGGGCTGACGAGCAGTACTTC; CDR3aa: CASSYDRADEQYF
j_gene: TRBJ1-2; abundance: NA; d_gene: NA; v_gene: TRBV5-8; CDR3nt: TGTGCCAGCAGCTTGTCGGCAGGGGTGTATGGCTACACCTTC; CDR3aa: CASSLSAGVYGYTF
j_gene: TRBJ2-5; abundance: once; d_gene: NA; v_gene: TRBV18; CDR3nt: TGTGCCAGCTCACCAGGCCAACCCAGGATACAAGAGACCCAGTACTTC; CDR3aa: CASSPGQPRIQETQYF
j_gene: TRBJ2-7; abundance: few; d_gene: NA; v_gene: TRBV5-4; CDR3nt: TGTGCCAGCAGCTGGAATGGAGGGTCCGACTACGAGCAGTACTTC; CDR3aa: CASSWNGGSDYEQYF
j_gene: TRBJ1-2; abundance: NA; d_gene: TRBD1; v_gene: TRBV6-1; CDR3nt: TGTGCCAGCAGGGCAAACAGACAGGGCCTAGGCTACACCTTC; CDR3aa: CASRANRQGLGYTF